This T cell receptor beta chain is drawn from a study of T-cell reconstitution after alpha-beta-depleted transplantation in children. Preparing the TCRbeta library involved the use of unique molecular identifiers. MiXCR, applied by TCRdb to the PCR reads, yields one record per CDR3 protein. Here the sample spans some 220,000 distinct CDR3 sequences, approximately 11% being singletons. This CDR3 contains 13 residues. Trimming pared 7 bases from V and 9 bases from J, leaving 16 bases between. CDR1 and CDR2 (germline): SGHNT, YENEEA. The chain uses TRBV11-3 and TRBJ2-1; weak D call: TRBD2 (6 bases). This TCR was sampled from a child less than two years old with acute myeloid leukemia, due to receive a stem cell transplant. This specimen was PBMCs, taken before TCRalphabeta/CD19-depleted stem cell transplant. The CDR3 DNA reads TGTGCCAGCATCCCTGGTTTGGAGGGTGAGCAGTTCTTC. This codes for CASIPGLEGEQFF.